This TCR beta chain comes out of a study of regulatory T cells in long-lasting Graves disease. To note about this clonotype: What it recognizes is unknown.

General study findings and limits: Public clonotype sharing was higher in persistent than newly diagnosed patients.

CDR1 and CDR2 (germline): ENHRY, SYGVKD. The CDR3 sequence is 12 residues long. The V and J ends lost 11 bases and 3 bases respectively, with 14 bases between them. The time point denotes: persistent/refractory GD, antithyroid drugs over 5 years with positive TRAb. PBMC RNA was the source of the TCR library. Doctors identified Graves' disease using the American Thyroid Association guidelines. Libraries of TCR beta came from iRepertoire HTBI primers plus Arm-PCR of CDR3 regions. TCRdb reprocessed the multiplex PCR reads with MiXCR, giving one entry per CDR3 protein. The sample carries 400,000 to 450,000 distinct CDR3 sequences, about a quarter recorded once.

The sequences come from peripheral blood mononuclear cells (PBMCs), collected when the disease was refractory, from a patient treated with antithyroid drugs. V is TRBV10-3 and J is TRBJ2-7; the D call may be TRBD1 or TRBD2 (5 bases each). The TCR originated in a female donor with Graves disease. CDR3 in DNA: TGTGCCTCAAGAGGGACCTACTACGAGCAGTACTTC. Protein product: CASRGTYYEQYF.